This TCR beta chain came from a study of immune reconstitution after stem cell transplant in scleroderma. J lost 5 bases, V lost 7 bases, and 8 bases had no gene match. The germline gives CDR1 GTSNPN, CDR2 SVGIG (reference sequence). The CDR3 loop spans 14 amino acids. One entry per CDR3 protein results from TCRdb running MiXCR on the RT-PCR reads. This table holds fewer than 3,000 distinct CDR3 sequences, 10% to 11% found once. Specimen collection occurred before or after autologous hematopoietic stem cell transplantation (not recorded which). This receptor was obtained from a female donor with systemic sclerosis. The V gene is TRBV30, the J gene TRBJ2-3, with 11 bases fitting TRBD1. DNA of the CDR3: TGTGCCTCCCGGGACAGGGGGTGGAGAGATACGCAGTATTTT. Protein product: CASRDRGWRDTQYF.